The 14 T cell receptor beta chains reported below all come from one sample, sequenced in a study of cytomegalovirus exposure and HLA in healthy donors. Amplification used 60 Vbeta primers and 13 Jbeta primers. Only in-frame clones appear in the TCRdb table, and some are missing; sequencing was by immunoSEQ multiplex PCR. The sample has 120,000 to 150,000 clones; around 78% are singletons. The sequencing sample was made of PBMCs. These receptors all stem from a male donor in good health and CMV-seronegative.

This clone has a single count. The V and J genes are TRBV10-3 and TRBJ2-5; 11 bases line up with TRBD1. This CDR3 has 15 amino acids. Trimming removed 2 bases from V and 5 bases from J; junction bases left unmatched: 4. CDR1 and CDR2 from the germline V gene are ENHRY and SYGVKD. CDR3 region: CAISEGDRGSETQYF. DNA for the CDR3: TGTGCCATCAGTGAGGGGGACAGGGGGTCGGAGACCCAGTACTTC.

The chain has TRBV5-1 and TRBJ2-3; perhaps TRBD2 as D (6 bases). Trimming took off 3 bases at V and 5 bases at J, with 19 bases between the two ends. Germline loops: CDR1 SGHRS, CDR2 YFSETQ. The CDR3 is 16 amino acids. CDR3 in DNA: TGCGCCAGCAGCTACATAACACTAGCTGGGGGAGATACGCAGTATTTT. It codes for CASSYITLAGGDTQYF.

This clone came up once. This chain links TRBV2 with TRBJ2-7; maybe TRBD1 (6 bases). Germline assignment: CDR1 SNHLY and CDR2 FYNNEI. This CDR3 region has 14 residues. V lost 2 bases, J lost 6 bases, and 14 bases lay in between. The chain's CDR3 is CASSEPRQVLEQYF. In DNA, the CDR3 is TGTGCCAGCAGTGAACCGAGACAGGTCCTCGAGCAGTACTTC.

This clone was seen a handful of times. This chain joins TRBV5-6 and TRBJ2-1, with TRBD1 matching 8 bases. The CDR3 has 15 residues. J gave up 4 bases and V 5 bases, and 8 bases lay outside the gene matches. Germline CDR1 and CDR2: SGHDT and YYEEEE. Written as DNA, the CDR3 is TGTGCCAGCAGATTCGACAGGGGAAAATACAATGAGCAGTTCTTC. The encoded protein is CASRFDRGKYNEQFF.

The chain has TRBV9 and TRBJ1-4; 9 positions match TRBD1. The CDR3 is 15 amino acids. Trimming cost V 4 bases and J 8 bases; bases outside gene matches: 9. Germline V gene sequence: CDR1 SGDLS, CDR2 YYNGEE. In nucleotides, the CDR3 is TGTGCCAGCAGCCCTCTCTTGGGACAGGGAGAAAAACTGTTTTTT. Its translation is CASSPLLGQGEKLFF.

The V and J genes are TRBV30 and TRBJ2-2; no firm D call. This CDR3 has 14 amino acids. V dropped 0 bases and J dropped 5 bases, with 10 bases sitting between them. Germline assignment: CDR1 GTSNPN and CDR2 SVGIG (reference sequence). The CDR3 loop reads CAWSVSSGTGELFF. CDR3 in DNA: TGTGCCTGGAGTGTGTCTTCGGGTACCGGGGAGCTGTTTTTT.

The gene calls are TRBV5-6 and TRBJ1-2; D remains ambiguous. The CDR3 length is 11 residues. Germline CDR1 SGHDT, CDR2 YYEEEE. Trimming left V 0 bases short and J 10 bases short, with 7 bases between. CDR3 DNA: TGTGCCAGCAGCTTGGAGAGGGCCTACACCTTC. As protein: CASSLERAYTF.

In its sample, this clone was seen a few times. This chain connects TRBV5-1 to TRBJ2-3; 8 bases map to TRBD2. This CDR3 is 15 amino acids long. Germline V lookup: CDR1 SGHRS, CDR2 YFSETQ. J gave up 5 bases and V 0 bases, and 5 bases lay outside the gene matches. The CDR3, as DNA: TGCGCCAGCAGCTTGGCCGGGGGGGGCGTAGATACGCAGTATTTT. Its translation is CASSLAGGGVDTQYF.

The chain has TRBV4-1 and TRBJ2-1; D is possibly TRBD1 (6 bases). V was pared by 1 base and J by 8 bases, with 12 bases between. Germline CDR1 is MGHRA and CDR2 is YSYEKL. This CDR3 comprises 14 residues. The CDR3 spells CASSQVEGVDEQFF. The CDR3 nucleotides are TGCGCCAGCAGCCAAGTTGAGGGGGTTGATGAGCAGTTCTTC.

The chain employs TRBV12-5 and TRBJ1-6; D is uncertain. Trimming took off 4 bases at V and 7 bases at J, with 2 bases between the two ends. The length of the CDR3 is 11 residues. Looked up from germline, CDR1 is LGHNT and CDR2 is FRNRAP. As DNA, the CDR3 is TGTGCTAGTGGTTCAAATTCACCCCTCCACTTT. It encodes CASGSNSPLHF.

This clone was seen a few times. The V gene is TRBV6-5, the J gene TRBJ2-5, with 7 positions matching TRBD2. The CDR3 sequence is 13 residues long. The junction had 10 bases not matched to a gene; V was cut back by 6 bases and J by 9 bases. Germline assignment: CDR1 MNHEY and CDR2 SVGAGI. CDR3 region: CASRKGLYGPQYF. The CDR3 DNA reads TGTGCCAGCAGGAAGGGACTATATGGGCCCCAGTACTTC.

The CDR3 DNA reads TGTGCCAGTAAGACGTGGGGCCCGCAAGAGACCCAGTACTTC. It encodes CASKTWGPQETQYF. The J gene is TRBJ2-5, the V gene TRBV19; D perhaps matches TRBD1 (5 bases). Trimming shortened V by 7 bases and J by 2 bases, and 14 bases separated the two germline ends. The CDR3 sequence is 14 residues long. Per germline, CDR1 LNHDA and CDR2 SQIVND (reference sequence).

V usage is TRBV5-4 and J usage is TRBJ2-3; D unclear. CDR3 length equals 14 residues. Germline CDR1 SGHNT, CDR2 YYREEE (reference sequence). V was pared by 0 bases and J by 3 bases, with 8 bases between. This CDR3 reads CASSLAKRTDTQYF. The CDR3 bases are TGTGCCAGCAGCTTGGCCAAGAGGACAGATACGCAGTATTTT.

This chain connects TRBV9 to TRBJ1-2, with D unclear. V was pared by 3 bases and J by 0 bases, with 6 bases between. The V gene's germline CDR1 is SGDLS and CDR2 YYNGEE. The CDR3 has 13 amino acids. Here the CDR3 DNA reads TGTGCCAGCAGCGGGCCAACTAACTATGGCTACACCTTC. This translates into CASSGPTNYGYTF.